This TCR beta chain was identified in a study of blood T cell repertoires in COVID-19. Study context: From the United States, Italy and Spain came samples of acute and convalescent COVID-19.

With 0 bases removed from V and 0 bases from J, the gap between germline ends came to 15 bases. The CDR3 contains 17 residues. Per the germline V gene, CDR1 is LGHNA and CDR2 is YNFKEQ. This clone was recorded once. Allocation to cohorts depended on clinical history reported by the participants. In the source study's methods: Amplifying reference gene primers gave estimates of nucleated cell counts. Method: immunoSEQ multiplex PCR; TCRdb's copy keeps in-frame clones and lacks some. V and J calls and clone size are as listed in that table; D and trimming were resolved from the DNA. The data hold some 350,000 clones, with approximately 89% observed a single time.

The sequence was obtained from a man aged 25 to 45 who had recovered from COVID-19. The V call is TRBV4-2, the J call TRBJ2-7; possible D gene TRBD2, 6 bases. Material: PBMCs or T cells enriched from blood (not recorded which). DNA for the CDR3: TGTGCCAGCAGCCAAGATGTATACGGGACTGGCTCCTACGAGCAGTACTTC. Its translation: CASSQDVYGTGSYEQYF.